This is a list of T cell receptor beta chains from one sample in a study of shared clonotypes between healthy human individuals. Assay used: immunoSEQ multiplex PCR; TCRdb lists only in-frame clones, some missing. Of fewer than 850,000 clones in the sample, 72% were seen once. The specimen was memory CD4+ T cells sorted from blood. Every receptor here comes from a woman aged 25 to 39 in good health. Each CDR3 is given with its conserved first and last residue. Fields, in order: V gene, clone size, D gene, J gene, CDR3 protein, CDR3 DNA. The D gene is left open where the match is weak. Clone size is stated in some rows and not others, as once, few, many or a class when expanded.

V: TRBV11-2; size: -; D: -; J: TRBJ2-2; CDR3: CASSFGRENTGELFF; DNA: TGTGCCAGCAGCTTCGGGCGGGAGAACACCGGGGAGCTGTTTTTT
V: TRBV29-1; size: -; D: -; J: TRBJ2-7; CDR3: CSVAPIGRSYEQYF; DNA: TGCAGCGTTGCACCCATTGGACGGTCCTACGAGCAGTACTTC
V: TRBV10-3; size: -; D: TRBD2; J: TRBJ2-7; CDR3: CATQKGGLAGTISYEQYF; DNA: TGTGCCACCCAAAAAGGGGGACTAGCGGGTACCATTTCCTACGAGCAGTACTTC
V: TRBV28; size: -; D: -; J: TRBJ1-1; CDR3: CASGKRAGGTEAFF; DNA: TGTGCCAGCGGAAAAAGGGCGGGGGGCACTGAAGCTTTCTTT
V: TRBV7-6; size: -; D: -; J: TRBJ2-1; CDR3: CASSQEEAANEQFF; DNA: TGTGCCAGCAGCCAAGAGGAGGCAGCAAATGAGCAGTTCTTC
V: TRBV4-1; size: -; D: TRBD1; J: TRBJ2-7; CDR3: CASSQGPRQGAWEQYF; DNA: TGCGCCAGCAGCCAAGGACCTAGGCAGGGGGCCTGGGAGCAGTACTTC
V: TRBV4-2; size: few; D: TRBD2; J: TRBJ2-7; CDR3: CASSQDLAGSEQYF; DNA: TGTGCCAGCAGCCAAGACCTAGCGGGAAGCGAGCAGTACTTC
V: TRBV7-2; size: -; D: -; J: TRBJ2-1; CDR3: CASSLGLSSYNEQFF; DNA: TGTGCCAGCAGCTTGGGGTTAAGCTCCTACAATGAGCAGTTCTTC
V: TRBV15; size: -; D: -; J: TRBJ1-2; CDR3: CATSGRSNYGYTF; DNA: TGTGCCACCAGCGGACGGAGTAACTATGGCTACACCTTC
V: TRBV5-1; size: -; D: -; J: TRBJ2-2; CDR3: CASSLEGASTGELFF; DNA: TGCGCCAGCAGCTTGGAAGGTGCCTCAACCGGGGAGCTGTTTTTT
V: TRBV2; size: few; D: -; J: TRBJ1-4; CDR3: CASRPGHADEKLFF; DNA: TGTGCCAGCAGGCCGGGCCACGCGGATGAAAAACTGTTTTTT
V: TRBV30; size: -; D: -; J: TRBJ2-5; CDR3: CAWSAYGEQTQYF; DNA: TGTGCCTGGAGCGCTTATGGAGAGCAGACCCAGTACTTC
V: TRBV7-9; size: once; D: TRBD2; J: TRBJ2-5; CDR3: CAISRAGGLETQYF; DNA: TGTGCCATAAGCCGGGCGGGGGGTCTGGAGACCCAGTACTTC
V: TRBV11-2; size: -; D: TRBD2; J: TRBJ2-2; CDR3: CASRPLAGGPTGELFF; DNA: TGTGCCAGCAGGCCTCTAGCGGGAGGGCCCACCGGGGAGCTGTTTTTT
V: TRBV28; size: -; D: -; J: TRBJ2-1; CDR3: CASRSRDSRSNEQFF; DNA: TGTGCCAGCAGGTCCCGGGACTCAAGGAGCAATGAGCAGTTCTTC
V: TRBV19; size: -; D: -; J: TRBJ2-2; CDR3: CASSPVSFAGELFF; DNA: TGTGCCAGTAGTCCGGTCTCCTTTGCCGGGGAGCTGTTTTTT
V: TRBV6-4; size: few; D: TRBD2; J: TRBJ2-7; CDR3: CASRDKPGTSGPTYEQYF; DNA: TGTGCCAGCAGGGATAAACCCGGGACTAGCGGACCTACCTACGAGCAGTACTTC
V: TRBV5-3; size: -; D: -; J: TRBJ1-1; CDR3: CARSLGDCVNTEAFF; DNA: TGTGCCAGAAGCTTGGGGGACTGCGTGAACACTGAAGCTTTCTTT
V: TRBV11-2; size: -; D: -; J: TRBJ1-1; CDR3: CASSPGQLNTEAFF; DNA: TGTGCCAGCAGCCCTGGACAGTTGAACACTGAAGCTTTCTTT
V: TRBV29-1; size: -; D: TRBD1; J: TRBJ1-1; CDR3: CSGGTGLGDTEAFF; DNA: TGCAGCGGGGGGACAGGGCTTGGCGACACTGAAGCTTTCTTT
V: TRBV10-1; size: -; D: -; J: TRBJ2-5; CDR3: CASSPGGSETQYF; DNA: TGCGCCAGCAGTCCAGGGGGGTCAGAGACCCAGTACTTC
V: TRBV7-6; size: -; D: -; J: TRBJ1-1; CDR3: CASSVMAGAYTEAFF; DNA: TGTGCCAGCAGCGTTATGGCAGGGGCTTACACTGAAGCTTTCTTT
V: TRBV28; size: -; D: -; J: TRBJ1-5; CDR3: CASSRTVSNQPQHF; DNA: TGTGCCAGCAGTCGAACAGTTAGCAATCAGCCCCAGCATTTT
V: TRBV5-1; size: -; D: -; J: TRBJ2-1; CDR3: CASSWTNNEQFF; DNA: TGCGCCAGCAGCTGGACCAACAATGAGCAGTTCTTC
V: TRBV29-1; size: few; D: TRBD1; J: TRBJ1-5; CDR3: CSVRTGSNQPQHF; DNA: TGCAGCGTTCGGACAGGGAGCAATCAGCCCCAGCATTTT
V: TRBV25-1; size: -; D: -; J: TRBJ2-7; CDR3: CASSESSRTYEQYF; DNA: TGTGCCAGCAGTGAAAGTTCCCGTACCTACGAGCAGTACTTC
V: TRBV23-1; size: few; D: TRBD1; J: TRBJ1-5; CDR3: CASRRPGQGAQQPQHF; DNA: TGCGCCAGCAGGAGGCCGGGACAGGGGGCGCAACAGCCCCAGCATTTT
V: TRBV5-4; size: -; D: -; J: TRBJ2-2; CDR3: CASSLQKGPTGELFF; DNA: TGTGCCAGCAGCTTGCAGAAGGGGCCCACCGGGGAGCTGTTTTTT
V: TRBV5-1; size: -; D: TRBD2; J: TRBJ2-3; CDR3: CASSRTSGRVADTQYF; DNA: TGCGCCAGCAGCAGGACCAGCGGGAGGGTTGCAGATACGCAGTATTTT
V: TRBV14; size: -; D: -; J: TRBJ1-1; CDR3: CASSQENQRKTFF; DNA: TGTGCCAGCAGCCAAGAAAATCAGAGAAAAACTTTCTTT
V: TRBV5-5; size: -; D: -; J: TRBJ2-7; CDR3: CASSLEDASYEQYF; DNA: TGTGCCAGCAGCTTGGAGGACGCGTCCTACGAGCAGTACTTC
V: TRBV18; size: -; D: -; J: TRBJ1-3; CDR3: CASSPHDDPGNTIYF; DNA: TGTGCCAGCTCACCACATGATGATCCTGGAAACACCATATATTTT
V: TRBV2; size: -; D: -; J: TRBJ2-4; CDR3: CASSGLGAKNIQYF; DNA: TGTGCCAGCAGTGGCCTTGGGGCCAAAAACATTCAGTACTTC